One TCR beta chain is described in this entry. As yet, its antigen is unknown. This entry is derived from a study of T cell responses to AZD1222 COVID-19 vaccine. Study results and limitations: It was only six AZD1222 recipients who were seropositive at baseline. Most donors were white British, females outnumbered males, and clonal diversity was possibly underestimated. Unmutated variant regions are reportedly targeted by nearly half of spike-specific TCRs.

The protocol was immunoSEQ multiplex PCR, while the TCRdb copy is restricted to in-frame clones and leaves out a portion. The data show tens of thousands of clones, roughly nine tenths seen once. This CDR3 spans 15 amino acids. The V segment lost 6 bases and the J segment 7 bases; nucleotides outside the gene matches: 9. Germline values: CDR1 SNHLY, CDR2 FYNNEI. The chain links TRBV2 to TRBJ1-5; 10 bases are a match to TRBD1. The source is an adult who received the AZD1222 COVID-19 vaccine. Sequenced material: peripheral blood, taken 28 days after the second AZD1222 dose. The CDR3 sequence is CASRGRDRGGQPQHF. In DNA form, the CDR3 reads TGTGCCAGCAGGGGCCGGGACAGGGGTGGACAGCCCCAGCATTTT. The variable domain in full, completed from reference TRBV2 and TRBJ1-5, reads EPEVTQTPSHQVTQMGQEVILRCVPISNHLYFYWYRQILGQKVEFLVSFYNNEISEKSEIFDDQFSVERPDGSNFTLKIRSTKLEDSAMYFCASRGRDRGGQPQHFGDGTRLSIL.